These T cell receptor beta chains were read from a single sample in a study of a mutant IDH1 vaccine in newly diagnosed glioma. Repertoires were generated with immunoSEQ multiplex PCR, while TCRdb's copy carries only in-frame clones and drops some. The sample has fewer than 55,000 clones; approximately 65% are singletons. No antigens are known for them. The sample was peripheral blood mononuclear cells (PBMCs), taken from a glioma patient whose treatment included an IDH1 peptide vaccine. The receptors were gathered from a man in his forties with glioma. Some clones in this sample may be carry-over from other donors' samples. Each CDR3 is given with its conserved first and last residue. The order of the fields is J gene, clone size, V gene, D gene, CDR3 protein, CDR3 DNA. D genes are given only for firm matches. Clone size is stated in some rows and not others, as once, few, many or a class when expanded.

TRBJ1-5,NA,TRBV5-6,NA,CASSRGFLGNQPQHF,TGTGCCAGCAGCAGGGGCTTCCTGGGCAATCAGCCCCAGCATTTT
TRBJ2-5,NA,TRBV19,NA,CANRWGNETQYF,TGTGCCAATCGGTGGGGTAATGAGACCCAGTACTTC
TRBJ1-6,NA,TRBV19,NA,CASSIDLLMNSPLHF,TGTGCCAGTAGTATAGATCTCCTCATGAATTCACCCCTCCACTTT
TRBJ2-7,NA,TRBV30,NA,CAWSRRYEQYF,TGTGCCTGGAGCCGTCGCTACGAGCAGTACTTC
TRBJ2-1,NA,TRBV13,TRBD1,CASSLGQGGYNEQFF,TGTGCCAGCAGCCTAGGACAGGGGGGATACAATGAGCAGTTCTTC
TRBJ2-5,NA,TRBV29-1,NA,CSALSGRQETQYF,TGCAGCGCCCTCTCGGGACGCCAAGAGACCCAGTACTTC
TRBJ2-2,NA,TRBV6-1,NA,CASSFDPNPGELFF,TGTGCCAGCAGTTTCGATCCGAATCCGGGGGAGCTGTTTTTT
TRBJ1-2,NA,TRBV20-1,NA,CSARTVYGYTF,TGCAGTGCCAGGACAGTGTATGGCTACACCTTC
TRBJ1-1,NA,TRBV7-9,NA,CASSFQGLTEAFF,TGTGCCAGCAGCTTCCAGGGCTTAACTGAAGCTTTCTTT
TRBJ1-1,NA,TRBV2,NA,CANSEILNTEAFF,TGTGCCAACTCGGAGATTCTAAACACTGAAGCTTTCTTT
TRBJ2-4,few,TRBV29-1,TRBD1,CSSRQGNIQYF,TGCAGCTCTAGACAGGGGAACATTCAGTACTTC
TRBJ2-5,NA,TRBV5-6,NA,CASSLVDREETQYF,TGTGCCAGCAGCTTGGTCGACAGAGAAGAGACCCAGTACTTC
TRBJ1-2,few,TRBV5-4,TRBD1,CASSPGQDLGYTF,TGTGCCAGCAGCCCGGGACAGGATCTTGGCTACACCTTC
TRBJ1-2,NA,TRBV5-6,NA,CASRWGENYGYTF,TGTGCCAGCCGGTGGGGTGAAAACTATGGCTACACCTTC
TRBJ1-5,NA,TRBV7-9,NA,CASSLSAQLSSQHF,TGTGCCAGCAGCTTATCGGCACAACTTTCGTCCCAGCATTTT
TRBJ1-4,NA,TRBV6-5,NA,CASSRTEEYEKLFF,TGTGCCAGCAGCCGGACGGAGGAATATGAAAAACTGTTTTTT
TRBJ1-2,NA,TRBV11-2,NA,CASSPESSLSYGYTF,TGTGCCAGCAGCCCTGAGAGTAGCCTCAGTTATGGCTACACCTTC
TRBJ2-6,NA,TRBV9,NA,CASSLRGPSSGANVLTF,TGTGCCAGCAGCCTCCGGGGCCCAAGCTCTGGGGCCAACGTCCTGACTTTC
TRBJ2-7,NA,TRBV19,NA,CASSPSGQGSYEQYF,TGTGCCAGTAGTCCCTCGGGCCAGGGGTCCTACGAGCAGTACTTC
TRBJ2-7,NA,TRBV25-1,NA,CASSEEGNNYEQYF,TGTGCCAGCAGCGAGGAAGGGAACAATTACGAGCAGTACTTC
TRBJ1-3,NA,TRBV6-5,TRBD1,CASKGTAGNTIYF,TGTGCCAGCAAGGGGACAGCCGGAAACACCATATATTTT
TRBJ2-5,few,TRBV5-6,NA,CASSPPSGAGETQYF,TGTGCCAGCAGCCCCCCGTCCGGGGCCGGGGAGACCCAGTACTTC
TRBJ2-5,NA,TRBV5-6,TRBD2,CASSFTSGGVGETQYF,TGTGCCAGCAGCTTCACTAGCGGGGGGGTCGGGGAGACCCAGTACTTC
TRBJ1-2,NA,TRBV21-1,NA,CASSSQKGFNYGYTF,TGTGCCAGCAGCTCCCAGAAGGGGTTTAACTATGGCTACACCTTC
TRBJ2-7,NA,TRBV5-6,TRBD2,CASSGGLAGGLITYEQYF,TGTGCCAGCAGCGGAGGACTAGCGGGGGGGCTTATAACCTACGAGCAGTACTTC
TRBJ2-7,few,TRBV5-6,TRBD2,CASSLALAVYEQYF,TGTGCCAGCAGCTTGGCTCTAGCGGTCTACGAGCAGTACTTC
TRBJ2-5,NA,TRBV2,TRBD2,CASSRGLAEETQYF,TGTGCCAGCAGTAGGGGACTAGCGGAAGAGACCCAGTACTTC